Below are 27 T cell receptor beta chains sequenced from a single sample in a study of molecular identifiers for immune sequencing clone quantification. In TCRdb, the PCR reads were re-called with MiXCR into one record per CDR3 protein. The sample contains about 640,000 distinct CDR3 sequences, just under 20% of which appear only once. Sequencing input: naive CD8+ T cells from blood, with Jurkat cell RNA spiked in. Subset of the sample: FACS-sorted CD8+CD4-CCR7+CD45RA+ naive T cells. These TCRs come from a human donor in good health. Some libraries in this study had Jurkat cell RNA spiked in.

This clonotype was observed at least ten times. This chain connects TRBV10-3 to TRBJ2-7; no firm D call. Germline CDR1 ENHRY, CDR2 SYGVKD. The CDR3 covers 14 residues. Trimming stripped 6 bases from V and 4 bases from J, with 16 bases between. CDR3 bases: TGTGCCATCAGCCCACATGGACCCTCGTACGAGCAGTACTTC. Residues: CAISPHGPSYEQYF.

There are a few counts of this clonotype. This chain uses TRBV15 with TRBJ2-7; weak D call: TRBD2 (7 bases). This CDR3 is built from 15 residues. The V gene's germline CDR1 is LNHNV and CDR2 YYDKDF (reference sequence). V shed 3 bases and J shed 2 bases, with 14 bases lying between them. DNA for the CDR3: TGTGCCACCAGCAGTTCTGCGGGGGCCGCCTACGAGCAGTACTTC. It specifies CATSSSAGAAYEQYF.

The V and J genes are TRBV7-2 and TRBJ2-7, with 9 bases matching TRBD2. The CDR3 has 14 amino acids. CDR1 is SGHTA and CDR2 is FQGNSA in the germline V gene. Unmatched junction bases numbered 6, after V lost 5 bases and J lost 4 bases. This CDR3 is CASSTGLAEYEQYF. The CDR3 nucleotides read TGTGCCAGCAGCACGGGACTAGCAGAATACGAGCAGTACTTC.

The sample holds many counts of this clonotype. The chain combines TRBV27 with TRBJ2-5; possible D gene TRBD2, 5 bases. Per germline, CDR1 MNHEY and CDR2 SMNVEV (reference sequence). There are 16 residues in the CDR3. Trimming removed 0 bases from V and 0 bases from J, with 11 bases in between. DNA for the CDR3: TGTGCCAGCAGTTTATCGGCTAGCACGTACCAAGAGACCCAGTACTTC. Translated, it gives CASSLSASTYQETQYF.

This clonotype was recorded many times. The chain has TRBV7-6 and TRBJ2-2, with 7 bases fitting TRBD2. There are 15 residues in the CDR3. Germline values: CDR1 SGHVS, CDR2 FNYEAQ. Trimming cost V 0 bases and J 6 bases; bases outside gene matches: 4. The CDR3 here is CASSLAGGPAGELFF. The CDR3 DNA sequence: TGTGCCAGCAGCTTAGCGGGAGGGCCCGCCGGGGAGCTGTTTTTT.

This clonotype has ten or more counts. The chain joins TRBV9 to TRBJ2-7; D gene unclear. The V end was cut by 4 bases, the J end by 0 bases, with 17 bases between. The CDR3 totals 16 residues. Germline CDR1 reads SGDLS; CDR2 reads YYNGEE. The CDR3 reads CASSTSPDSVSYEQYF. The DNA for the CDR3 is TGTGCCAGCAGCACCAGCCCCGACTCAGTCTCCTACGAGCAGTACTTC.

As concerns this clonotype: A read error is possible here, since a much larger clone lies one base away. J is TRBJ2-6 and V is TRBV20-1, with a weak D call TRBD2 (5 bases). This CDR3 is 15 amino acids long. Germline V gene lookup returns CDR1 DFQATT and CDR2 SNEGSKA (reference sequence). Here the CDR3 reads CSAGDRRSGANVLTF. CDR3 DNA sequence: TGCAGTGCTGGAGATCGGAGGTCTGGGGCCAACGTCCTGACTTTC.

This clonotype was counted at least ten times. The CDR3 DNA follows: TGTGCCAGCAGTCCTAGTGGCCACTTTCATAATTCACCCCTCCACTTT. The encoded protein is CASSPSGHFHNSPLHF. This chain joins TRBV7-6 and TRBJ1-6; D uncertain. CDR3 length: 16 residues. V lost 6 bases, J lost 5 bases, and 17 bases lay in between. The germline V gene has CDR1 SGHVS and CDR2 FNYEAQ.

A note on this clonotype: A much larger clone is a single base away; this may be a read error. The chain uses TRBV7-9 and TRBJ2-5; 7 bases are a match to TRBD1. This CDR3 region has 12 residues. Per germline, CDR1 SEHNR and CDR2 FQNEAQ (reference sequence). CDR3 sequence (DNA): TGTGCCGGCAGATACAGGGGTGAGACCCAGTACTTC. Encoded protein: CAGRYRGETQYF.

This clonotype was recorded at least ten times. This chain uses TRBV7-9 with TRBJ2-1; D gene ambiguous. There are 15 residues in the CDR3. Looked up from germline, CDR1 is SEHNR and CDR2 is FQNEAQ (reference sequence). Trimming cost V 8 bases and J 4 bases, with 18 bases left between them. CDR3 nucleotides: TGTGCCAGCCATCGGTTAGGGCAGAAGTACAATGAGCAGTTCTTC. Its protein product is CASHRLGQKYNEQFF.

This clonotype was recorded a few times. CDR3 protein: CASSTPGQGSYEQYF. CDR3 bases: TGTGCCAGCAGCACACCGGGACAGGGTTCCTACGAGCAGTACTTC. This chain links TRBV27 with TRBJ2-7, with 9 bases matching TRBD1. Germline V gives CDR1 MNHEY, CDR2 SMNVEV (reference sequence). The length of the CDR3 is 15 residues. The V and J ends lost 6 bases and 1 base, in that order; junction bases with no gene match: 7.

The sample holds many counts of this clonotype. V usage is TRBV10-3 and J usage is TRBJ2-3; a weak D match, TRBD1 (5 bases). Germline CDR1 is ENHRY and CDR2 is SYGVKD. The V end was cut by 4 bases, the J end by 4 bases, with 9 bases between. This CDR3 contains 13 residues. The CDR3 sequence: CAISGQGPDTQYF. The DNA of the CDR3 is TGTGCCATCAGTGGTCAGGGTCCAGATACGCAGTATTTT.

This clonotype has ten or more counts. This chain connects TRBV7-9 to TRBJ1-4; 9 bases match TRBD1. This CDR3 spans 14 amino acids. V gave up 5 bases and J gave up 8 bases; unmatched junction bases: 6. Germline loops: CDR1 SEHNR, CDR2 FQNEAQ (reference sequence). In nucleotides, the CDR3 is TGTGCCAGCAGCGAAGGGACAGGGAGCGAAAAACTGTTTTTT. Protein: CASSEGTGSEKLFF.

V and J are TRBV7-9 and TRBJ2-4; maybe TRBD1 (6 bases). The V and J ends lost 5 bases and 1 base respectively, with 15 bases between them. The CDR3 is made up of 16 amino acids. The germline V gene encodes CDR1 SEHNR and CDR2 FQNEAQ (reference sequence). CDR3 in DNA: TGTGCCAGCAGCGCAACAGGGAATTGGGCCAAAAACATTCAGTACTTC. It yields the protein CASSATGNWAKNIQYF.

This clonotype showed up many times. This chain connects TRBV7-9 to TRBJ2-2; the D call may be TRBD1 or TRBD2 (5 bases each). The CDR3 extends over 15 amino acids. V was clipped by 6 bases and J by 2 bases, with 13 bases between them. Germline CDR1 reads SEHNR; CDR2 reads FQNEAQ (reference sequence). CDR3 protein: CASSDGTANTGELFF. The CDR3, as DNA: TGTGCCAGCAGTGATGGGACGGCAAACACCGGGGAGCTGTTTTTT.

This clonotype was seen repeatedly, ten times or more. This chain uses TRBV7-6 with TRBJ2-5; 14 bases align to TRBD2. The trim removed 4 bases at V and 5 bases at J, leaving 9 bases unmatched. This CDR3 spans 17 amino acids. Germline lookup yields CDR1 SGHVS and CDR2 FNYEAQ. The CDR3 loop reads CASSYTRLAGGPETQYF. CDR3 nucleotide sequence: TGTGCCAGCAGCTACACCCGACTAGCGGGAGGGCCTGAGACCCAGTACTTC.

This clonotype was found many times. The rearrangement links TRBV24-1 to TRBJ2-1; the D gene is possibly TRBD2 (6 bases). Per germline, CDR1 KGHDR and CDR2 SFDVKD. V gave up 2 bases and J gave up 12 bases, with 10 bases separating them. CDR3 length equals 12 residues. CDR3 nucleotides: TGTGCCACCAGTGATTCGGGGGTCCGGCAGTTCTTC. Translated: CATSDSGVRQFF.

A note on this clonotype: Possible read error: a much larger clone is one base away. The chain is built from TRBV3-1 and TRBJ1-3; D gene unclear. This CDR3 comprises 12 residues. Germline-derived CDR1 and CDR2 are LGHDT and YNNKEL (reference sequence). Trimming took off 3 bases at V and 7 bases at J, with 7 bases between the two ends. CDR3 amino acids: CASSQTGNTIYF. As DNA, the CDR3 is TGTGCCAGCAGCCAGACGGGGAACACCATATATTTT. The full variable domain, completed using reference TRBV3-1 and TRBJ1-3, is DTAVSQTPKYLVTQMGNDKSIKCEQNLGHDTMYWYKQDSKKFLKIMFSYNNKELIINETVPNRFSPKSPDKAHLNLHINSLELGDSAVYFCASSQTGNTIYFGEGSWLTVV.

In its sample, this clonotype was seen many times. The CDR3, as DNA: TGTGCCAGCAGTGAACCGATGGGACAGGTCTTCGGCTACACCTTC. Its translation: CASSEPMGQVFGYTF. The chain uses TRBV2 and TRBJ1-2; 8 bases agree with TRBD1. Germline V CDR1 and CDR2: SNHLY, FYNNEI. The length of the CDR3 is 15 residues. Unmatched junction bases numbered 10, after V lost 2 bases and J lost 8 bases. The whole variable domain, remainder taken from reference TRBV2 and TRBJ1-2, is EPEVTQTPSHQVTQMGQEVILRCVPISNHLYFYWYRQILGQKVEFLVSFYNNEISEKSEIFDDQFSVERPDGSNFTLKIRSTKLEDSAMYFCASSEPMGQVFGYTFGSGTRLTVV.

With regard to this clonotype: A much larger clone sits a single nucleotide away, making a read error possible. V usage is TRBV25-1 and J usage is TRBJ1-1; D might be TRBD1 (5 bases). The length of the CDR3 is 13 residues. Germline V gene lookup returns CDR1 MGHDK and CDR2 SYGVNS. In DNA form, the CDR3 reads TGTGCCGGCAGTGCAGGGTCCGGCACTGAAGCTTTCTTT. Its translation is CAGSAGSGTEAFF.

The chain links TRBV27 to TRBJ1-3; D perhaps matches TRBD1 (5 bases). The germline V gene encodes CDR1 MNHEY and CDR2 SMNVEV (reference sequence). The CDR3 consists of 14 residues. The V end was cut by 4 bases, the J end by 5 bases, with 12 bases between. The CDR3 DNA follows: TGTGCCAGCAGTTCGCCCAGGGCTAGAAACACCATATATTTT. Residues: CASSSPRARNTIYF.

This sequence joins TRBV10-1 and TRBJ2-7; D might be TRBD2 (5 bases). Germline V gives CDR1 WNHNN, CDR2 SYGVQD (reference sequence). The V end was cut by 0 bases, the J end by 3 bases, with 12 bases between. The CDR3 has 15 residues. The CDR3 DNA is TGCGCCAGCAGTGAGTCTCCGGGATTGGGCTACGAGCAGTACTTC. Translation: CASSESPGLGYEQYF.

V usage is TRBV12-3 or TRBV12-4 and J usage is TRBJ2-7, with no clear D. The length of the CDR3 is 14 residues. V gave up 5 bases and J gave up 3 bases, with 14 bases separating them. The chain's CDR3 is CASSPPGWDYEQYF. The CDR3 region has the DNA TGTGCCAGCAGTCCCCCGGGCTGGGACTACGAGCAGTACTTC.

This chain uses TRBV9 with TRBJ2-7, with 10 bases that match TRBD1. The junction had 6 bases not matched to a gene; V was cut back by 3 bases and J by 3 bases. The CDR3 has 15 residues. Germline CDR1 reads SGDLS; CDR2 reads YYNGEE. CDR3: CASSGPGQGFYEQYF. In DNA, the CDR3 is TGTGCCAGCAGCGGACCGGGACAGGGGTTCTACGAGCAGTACTTC.

The chain joins TRBV12-3 or TRBV12-4 to TRBJ1-2, with a possible D match to TRBD1 (6 bases). The CDR3 loop spans 14 amino acids. V lost 4 bases and J 3 bases, leaving 12 bases between the germline ends. The DNA for the CDR3 is TGTGCCAGCAGTTCAGCAGGGGAGGACTATGGCTACACCTTC. Translated, it gives CASSSAGEDYGYTF.

As for this clonotype: A much larger clone differs from this one at a single base, so this may be a read error. The rearrangement uses TRBV6-2 or TRBV6-3 and TRBJ1-1; weak D call: TRBD1 (5 bases). Germline V gives CDR1 MNHEY, CDR2 SVGEGT. There are 14 residues in the CDR3. V was shortened by 6 bases and J by 3 bases, with 14 bases between the two germline ends. Here the CDR3 DNA reads TGTGCCAGCAGATGGACAAGGGTGGACACTGAAGCTTTCTTT. Protein: CASRWTRVDTEAFF.

Comment on this clonotype: A read error is possible here, since a much larger clone lies one base away. The chain is built from TRBV2 and TRBJ2-1; 7 bases are a match to TRBD2. The CDR3 length is 12 residues. CDR1 and CDR2 (germline): SNHLY, FYNNEI. The CDR3 DNA follows: TGTGCCAGCGGGACTACCGACAATGAGCGGTTCTTC. Translated, it gives CASGTTDNERFF. The full variable domain, its missing parts supplied by reference TRBV2 and TRBJ2-1, is EPEVTQTPSHQVTQMGQEVILRCVPISNHLYFYWYRQILGQKVEFLVSFYNNEISEKSEIFDDQFSVERPDGSNFTLKIRSTKLEDSAMYFCASGTTDNERFFGPGTRLTVL.